The present T cell receptor (beta chain) was sequenced within a study of high-grade serous ovarian cancer treatment subgroups. General study results and limits: Higher neoantigen levels went with greater TCR clonal relatedness. Bulk tumor TCR sequencing gave no spatial information. Repertoire similarity ranged about 0.095 to 0.79 between tumors of one patient. The analyses considered CDR3 and ignored CDR1 and CDR2.

In the case of this clone: Its antigen remains unknown.

Assay: immunoSEQ multiplex PCR; the TCRdb copy retains only in-frame clones and omits some. This sample has about 7,400 clones; 50% to 75% occur once, and the top ten carry 5.9%. The tumor samples were collected prior to definitive surgery or chemotherapy. Germline loops: CDR1 MDHEN, CDR2 SYDVKM. CDR3 size: 15 residues. Trimming pared 4 bases from V and 3 bases from J, leaving 13 bases between. This clonotype originated in a human donor with high-grade serous ovarian cancer. The specimen was tumor tissue. The gene calls are TRBV28 and TRBJ2-4; perhaps D is TRBD1 or TRBD2 (5 bases each). CDR3: CASSSTDYFKNIQYF. For the CDR3, the DNA is TGTGCCAGCAGTTCGACAGACTATTTCAAAAACATTCAGTACTTC.